The following is a T cell receptor beta chain sequence with its context. Its cognate antigen is unknown. In the same sample, other DNA sequences code for this CDR3. With 0 bases removed from V and 10 bases from J, the gap between germline ends came to 10 bases. The CDR3 runs to 13 residues. Germline CDR1 MNHNS, CDR2 SASEGT. This sample stems from a study of cytomegalovirus exposure and HLA in healthy donors. Nominally healthy donors were sampled, though unrecorded immune exposures were likely. Study-wide results and caveats: Associated with HLA alleles at 0.05 false discovery rate in a later analysis were 16,951 TCR beta sequences. In vitro data verified three CMV-associated chains as specific for CMV antigens. Researchers reportedly found TCR beta sequences accurately predicted most subjects' HLA-A and HLA-B alleles.

The PCR ran on 60 Vbeta and 13 Jbeta primers. Generated by immunoSEQ multiplex PCR, the TCRdb table keeps only in-frame clones and is missing some. The table records 150,000 to 200,000 clones, about 80% of them present only once. This clonotype originated in a man aged 50 to 60 in good health and CMV-seropositive. Material for sequencing was PBMCs. This chain joins TRBV6-1 and TRBJ1-5; possible D gene TRBD1, 5 bases. The CDR3 DNA reads TGTGCCAGCAGTGAAGCAAGGGGTCAACCCCAGCATTTT. Its translation: CASSEARGQPQHF.